The source of this T cell receptor beta chain is a study of blood T cell repertoires in COVID-19. Background on the study: Collection of acute and convalescent COVID-19 samples took place in the United States, Italy and Spain.

This clone was observed a handful of times. Repertoires were generated with immunoSEQ multiplex PCR, while TCRdb's copy carries only in-frame clones and drops some. The sample has approximately 160,000 clones, 80% to 90% seen once. Cohort 3 recovered donors had two negative PCRs, clearance, or symptom resolution. V lost 5 bases and J 3 bases, leaving 7 bases between the germline ends. CDR1 is SNHLY and CDR2 is FYNNEI in the germline V gene. The CDR3 runs 12 residues. The rearrangement uses TRBV2 and TRBJ1-1, with a possible D match to TRBD1 (5 bases). This clonotype was sampled from a woman aged 50 to 60 who had recovered from COVID-19. The specimen sequenced was PBMCs or T cells enriched from blood (not recorded which). Here the CDR3 DNA reads TGTGCCAGCAGTCGGGGGTACACTGAAGCTTTCTTT. Its translation: CASSRGYTEAFF. The entire variable domain, with the rest obtained from reference TRBV2 and TRBJ1-1, is as follows: EPEVTQTPSHQVTQMGQEVILRCVPISNHLYFYWYRQILGQKVEFLVSFYNNEISEKSEIFDDQFSVERPDGSNFTLKIRSTKLEDSAMYFCASSRGYTEAFFGQGTRLTVV.